This T cell receptor beta chain was profiled in a study of CXCR3-negative and CXCR3-positive naive CD8 T cells. This clonotype is deemed medium-sized by its frequency. What it recognizes is unknown. The CDR3 sequence is 13 residues long. Through 5' RACE with UMI labels, the TRB cDNA libraries were prepared. TCRdb reprocessed the 5' RACE reads and reports one entry per CDR3 protein, with no DNA. The repertoire table contains about 5,500 distinct CDR3 sequences. Cells that were CD45RO-CCR7+CD27+CD95- constituted naive CD8+ T cells. Study conclusions and caveats: Diversity was high in both naive subsets and much lower in memory cells. CXCR3-positive naive cells had TRB CDR3s that were more hydrophobic than CXCR3-negative naive cells had.

Sequenced: naive CXCR3- CD8+ T cells from blood. As to subset: CD45RO-CCR7+CD27+CD95- naive CD8+ T cells lacking CXCR3 (TNR3-). This chain uses TRBV12-3 or TRBV12-4 with TRBJ2-7. This receptor was identified in a human donor in good health. Some clones in this sample may be carry-over from other donors' samples. The CDR3 region is CASSHQGSYEQYF.